The TCR beta chain under discussion was sequenced for a study of T cells in Graves' hyperthyroidism and ophthalmopathy. There were TCR beta CDR3 regions amplified from RNA transcripts. An initial round of RT-PCR targeting the TCR CDR3 relied on the HTBI primer set. Each CDR3 protein gets one entry after TCRdb re-called the multiplex PCR reads with MiXCR. The sample lists about 400,000 distinct CDR3 sequences, around a sixth occurring once. The CDR3 runs 15 residues. Deletions cut 0 bases from V and 1 base from J, with 11 bases between. CDR1 and CDR2 (germline): SGHRS, YFSETQ. This clonotype was counted at least ten times. Researchers barred patients who had uncontrolled infection, other autoimmune disease, pregnancy or lactation. Orbital computed tomography and thyroid ultrasound, together with serum TRAb and thyroxine and clinical symptoms, were used for diagnoses.

The source is a woman younger than 30 with Graves' hyperthyroidism that later progressed to Graves' ophthalmopathy. The sequencing sample was made of blood. The gene calls are TRBV5-1 and TRBJ2-7, with D perhaps matching TRBD2 (6 bases). This CDR3 is CASSLAYGGSYEQYF. The CDR3 bases are TGCGCCAGCAGCTTGGCCTACGGGGGATCCTACGAGCAGTACTTC. Full variable domain (remainder filled in from reference TRBV5-1 and TRBJ2-7): KAGVTQTPRYLIKTRGQQVTLSCSPISGHRSVSWYQQTPGQGLQFLFEYFSETQRNKGNFPGRFSGRQFSNSRSEMNVSTLELGDSALYLCASSLAYGGSYEQYFGPGTRLTVT.